This TCR beta chain was documented in a study of shared clonotypes between healthy human individuals (dated by TCRdb to about 2020). About the study as a whole: A few men and a couple of women, aged 18 to 49 years, made up the cohort. For each donor, CD4 naive and CD4 memory were each given three plates, CD8 naive was given two plates, and CD8 memory was given one plate. To estimate repertoire size and how much clonotypes are shared between individuals, the study performed deep sequencing of blood TCR repertoires from 4 to 6 healthy adults. Different laboratories and diverse techniques were used to prepare libraries and sequence TCR repertoires, to increase sequencing depth and limit assay-specific biases. Each donor's leukapheresis produced roughly between roughly 0.85 and 10 billion PBMCs. The full study reports these points: Compared with non-shared clonotypes, the clonotypes found in all four sorted-subset donors had higher generation probabilities. Estimated clonotype richness was generally larger for naive than for memory subsets. Based on pairwise subsampling, the degree of clonotype sharing among donors was expected to be affected by sequencing depth. Sampling was restricted to blood, and TCR repertoires in tissues likely differ from the TCR repertoires found in blood. Because the study included only a small number of donors, the genetic and exposure-history diversity represented was limited. Rarefaction of sorted-subset datasets indicated incomplete sequencing despite the large sequencing depth. When several donors were compared, the shared fraction of clonotypes was around 5% for naive CD4, about 4% for naive CD8, roughly 2.3% for memory CD4, and approximately 0.4% for memory CD8.

The germline V and J ends show losses of 3 bases and 7 bases respectively, and no gene match explains 8 bases of the junction. The CDR3 holds 15 amino acids from the cysteine to the phenylalanine. The entry retains the CDR3 DNA only, 45 bases that are in frame from base 1. CDR1 and CDR2 were assigned from the germline V gene as SGHAT and FQNNGV. About this clone: Its antigen has not been determined. The sample holds no much larger clone one base away, and base qualities are not on file.

TCR CDR3 regions were amplified from genomic DNA by multiplex PCR using the deep immunoSEQ assay. For each cell subset, the extracted genomic DNA was distributed evenly across all wells of several immunoSEQ 96-well plates, and each plate served as one replicate. For sorted subsets, approximately 190 ng genomic DNA, equal to 30,000 to 35,000 T cell genomes, was loaded into each replicate PCR. Purified libraries were measured with a Qubit 3.0 fluorometer, size-checked on a Bioanalyzer 2100, and measured again with the KAPA Library Quantification kit. A separate single-read 150-cycle Illumina NextSeq 550 flow cell was used to sequence each immunoSEQ 96-well plate. Processing in the source paper ran as follows. The immunoSEQ output contained only junctional sequences without quality scores, so filtering could not match that applied to full-length reads. To assign V/J genes and CDR3, sequences were annotated against IMGT germline references using PyIR, a Python wrapper for IgBLAST v1.9. Any read was removed if the V/J assignment was weak (E-value above 1e-6), the CDR3 was missing, or the read contained stop codons, out-of-frame junctions, or ambiguous translated residues. V3J clonotypes were defined by identical inferred V gene, J gene, and CDR3 amino acid sequence. The percentage overlap between two repertoires was calculated by dividing the number of shared unique clonotypes by the size of the smaller repertoire. RTK rarefaction, the Chao1 estimator, and Recon v2.1 estimates of unobserved clonotypes were used to assess repertoire richness. Generation probabilities for all TCRbeta clonotypes obtained by the gDNA method from a few donors were computed using OLGA. TCRdb limited this immuneACCESS table to in-frame rearrangements with V and J called. A share of clones is missing; checked studies link under half to unresolved V genes, and the rest is unexplained. The V and J calls and clone size come from that table; D and trimming were worked out from the DNA. This sample comprises under 2,500,000 clones, roughly 95% of them detected only once. 0.1% to 0.15% of the sample belongs to the ten largest clones.

Donors were healthy HIV-negative adults with no recently reported acute infections or vaccinations. All donors were Caucasian adults living in Nashville, Tennessee, USA. CD4+ T cells were enriched through magnetic negative selection, after which naive cells were positively selected on CD45RA and the remaining negative fraction served as the memory subset. After blood collection by leukapheresis, PBMCs were isolated using Ficoll-Histopaque density gradient centrifugation and then cryopreserved in the vapor phase of liquid nitrogen. Purity and quantity of every magnetically sorted T cell population were checked by analytical flow cytometry. From each sorted fraction, genomic DNA was isolated and quantified by UV absorbance on a Nanodrop 2000c.

Sequencing was done on a sample of naive CD4+ T cells sorted from blood. The cell subset or site label here, explained by the study, means: CD45RA+ positively selected. This TCR derives from a man between 18 and 29 years old in good health. The chain links TRBV11-2 with TRBJ1-3; 8 central bases correspond to TRBD1. The sequenced DNA: TGTGCCAGCAGCTTCTATACAGGGGGAGCGAACACCATATATTTT. This gives the protein CASSFYTGGANTIYF.